The T cell receptor (beta chain) under discussion was sequenced for a study of T cells after posttransplantation cyclophosphamide. This CDR3 spans 14 amino acids. The V gene end was trimmed by 5 bases and the J gene end by 7 bases; junction bases not matched to a gene: 11. Per the germline V gene, CDR1 is SNHLY and CDR2 is FYNNEI. Clones were read by immunoSEQ multiplex PCR, and TCRdb kept only the in-frame ones, dropping some. The sample contains around 31,000 clones, roughly 90% of which appear only once. Cells defined as naive were viable CD3+CD4+ or CD3+CD8+ and CCR7+CD45RA+CD45RO-CD95-CD27+CD28+. On the day of bone marrow donation, the related graft donor provided peripheral blood. This clone has a handful of counts. Its antigen remains unknown. Regarding the study as a whole: Skin or GI-infiltrating T cells shared few TRB sequences with blood. Recipient CMV seropositivity and CMV reactivation strongly tracked TRB clonality. Donor CD8+ memory clones often dominated recipient blood repertoires at later times.

The sequenced sample was naive CD4+ T cells sorted from blood. The chain combines TRBV2 with TRBJ2-7, with 7 bases aligning to TRBD1. The source is a man aged 25-45 years in good health and a related stem cell transplant donor. The CDR3 nucleotides are TGTGCCAGCAGTCGCGTCAGGGGGTCGGGGGAGCAGTACTTC. As protein: CASSRVRGSGEQYF.